A selection of T cell receptor beta chains follows, all from one sample in a study of OX40 agonist ivuxolimab in advanced cancers. Using immunoSEQ multiplex PCR, the repertoire was profiled, and TCRdb retains in-frame clones only, with some absent. The sample comprises tens of thousands of clones, approximately 90% of which are singletons, and around 0.51% rests with the top ten. The source material was CD4+ or CD8+ T cells sorted from blood, sampled in a trial of the OX40 agonist ivuxolimab. These receptor sequences come from an adult with an advanced solid tumor such as melanoma, head and neck, liver or kidney cancer. Both conserved end residues are part of each CDR3. A D gene is named only where the DNA matches it firmly. Expanded clones are given a class, and other clones once, few, many or no size at all.

J gene | D gene | clone size | V gene | CDR3 DNA | CDR3 protein
TRBJ1-1 | . | . | TRBV15 | TGTGCCACCAGCAGAGCGATGGGCACTGAAGCTTTCTTT | CATSRAMGTEAFF
TRBJ2-7 | . | . | TRBV18 | TGTGCCAGCTCACCAAACAGCTACGAGCAGTACTTC | CASSPNSYEQYF
TRBJ2-1 | TRBD2 | . | TRBV7-2 | TGTGCCAGCAGCTTGGAAACGGGACTAGCGGGCAATGAGCAGTTCTTC | CASSLETGLAGNEQFF
TRBJ2-7 | . | . | TRBV7-3 | TGTGCCAGCAGCTTCACTAGGGAGGTCCACGAGCAGTACTTC | CASSFTREVHEQYF
TRBJ2-2 | . | . | TRBV7-6 | TGTGCCAGCAGCTTAGCACAGACGAACACCGGGGAGCTGTTTTTT | CASSLAQTNTGELFF
TRBJ2-3 | . | . | TRBV5-6 | TGTGCCAGCAGCTTGCTACTTAGCACAGATACGCAGTATTTT | CASSLLLSTDTQYF
TRBJ2-3 | TRBD1 | once | TRBV29-1 | TGCAGCGCAACCTCTGGGACAGGGGCTGCCGATACGCAGTATTTT | CSATSGTGAADTQYF
TRBJ1-2 | . | . | TRBV4-2 | TGTGCCAGCAGCCAACGGACTGGGGGCTCCTATGGCTACACCTTC | CASSQRTGGSYGYTF
TRBJ1-5 | TRBD1 | . | TRBV6-6 | TGTGCCAGCAGGGCCCGGACAGGGAATCAGCCCCAGCATTTT | CASRARTGNQPQHF
TRBJ1-1 | . | few | TRBV30 | TGTGCCTGGAGCGTTGATTCGAGCACTGAAGCTTTCTTT | CAWSVDSSTEAFF
TRBJ2-5 | TRBD2 | . | TRBV27 | TGTGCCAGCAGCCCTCGACTAGCGGGGCAGGGGACCCAGTACTTC | CASSPRLAGQGTQYF